This T cell receptor (beta chain) is from a study of blood T cell repertoires in COVID-19 (dated by TCRdb to 2018 to 2021). For the wider study: Samples covering the acute and convalescent phases of COVID-19 were provided by collaborators in the United States, Italy and Spain. The prospective study material was composed of cDNA or gDNA derived from T cells, B-cell-depleted T cells, or PBMCs. Subjects who had been exposed to COVID-19, were actively infected with it, or had recovered from it provided the deeply sampled blood TCRbeta repertoires that made up the dataset. A freely available public database, intended as a resource for researchers studying the immune response to SARS-CoV-2, is where the repertoires were released. Samples were obtained from the ongoing ImmuneRACE study (first 160 participants) and from roughly 1,300 subjects provided by 6 global collaborators. The sample metadata nearly always contained a de-identified subject ID, COVID-19 status, age in years and sex. Where available, HLA class I and class II types were taken from metadata supplied by the sample provider and were not determined by assay-based typing.

At one collaborating source in Seattle, patients were enrolled during active infection and were followed longitudinally through the course of disease. Each collaborating institution followed its own protocols to collect whole blood in K2EDTA tubes. Collaborator samples were shipped for TCRbeta analysis as frozen whole blood, isolated PBMCs, or DNA extracted from either sample type. Looking up the germline V gene yields CDR1 SGHTA and CDR2 FQGNSA. The CDR3 sequence holds 14 residues, the cysteine and phenylalanine included. This entry keeps only the CDR3 DNA: 42 bases, framed from base 1. V is reduced by 4 bases and J by 5 bases, leaving a spacing of 14 bases between them. Overall results and qualifications from the work: How much clinical and demographic metadata was included differed by source and by participant, and the metadata was provided uncurated.

Note on this clone: This receptor's antigen is unknown. The sample holds no much larger clone one base away, and base qualities are not on file.

The immunoSEQ Assay, a bias-controlled multiplex PCR, was used to amplify TCRbeta CDR3 regions from genomic DNA. The published analysis was carried out like this. The number of nucleated cells in each sample was estimated by amplification of reference gene primers within the assay. To quantify the absolute abundance of each unique TCRbeta CDR3 rearrangement, sequence reads were collapsed and filtered. Productive Simpson clonality was computed per sample as the square root of Simpson's diversity index over productive rearrangements. As stored in TCRdb, this immuneACCESS dataset retains in-frame rearrangements with V and J assigned. A fraction of the clones does not appear; measured against another copy, unresolved V genes explain less than half of the discrepancy, and the remainder lacks a known reason. From that table come the V and J calls and clone size; the DNA was used to work out D and trimming. This sample is represented by about 240,000 clones; 85% to 90% of them were singletons. The ten largest clones take up 10% to 13% of the sample.

The clonotype comes from a woman between 45 and 65 years old with COVID-19, enrolled during active disease. Recombination connected TRBV7-2 to TRBJ1-1; the D region possibly corresponds to TRBD1 (5 bases align). The sample consisted of peripheral blood. The nucleotide sequence is given as TGTGCCAGCAGCTGGTACACAGGAAGTACTGAAGCTTTCTTT. This gives the protein CASSWYTGSTEAFF.